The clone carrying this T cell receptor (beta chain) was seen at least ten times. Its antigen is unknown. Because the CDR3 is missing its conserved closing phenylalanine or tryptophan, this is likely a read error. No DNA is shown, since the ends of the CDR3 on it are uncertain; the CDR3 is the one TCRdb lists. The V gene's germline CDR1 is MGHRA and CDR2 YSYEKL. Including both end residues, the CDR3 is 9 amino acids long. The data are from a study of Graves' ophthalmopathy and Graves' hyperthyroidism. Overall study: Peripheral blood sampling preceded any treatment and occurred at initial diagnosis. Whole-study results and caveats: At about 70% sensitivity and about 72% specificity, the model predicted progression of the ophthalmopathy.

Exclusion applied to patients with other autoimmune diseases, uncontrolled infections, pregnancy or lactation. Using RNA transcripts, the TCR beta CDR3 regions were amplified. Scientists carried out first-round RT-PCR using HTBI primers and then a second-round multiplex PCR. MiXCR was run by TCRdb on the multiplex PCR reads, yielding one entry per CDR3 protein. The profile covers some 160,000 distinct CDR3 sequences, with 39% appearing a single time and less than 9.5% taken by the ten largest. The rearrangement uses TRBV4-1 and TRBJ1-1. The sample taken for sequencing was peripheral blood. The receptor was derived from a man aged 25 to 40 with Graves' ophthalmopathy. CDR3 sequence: CASSHLTDG.